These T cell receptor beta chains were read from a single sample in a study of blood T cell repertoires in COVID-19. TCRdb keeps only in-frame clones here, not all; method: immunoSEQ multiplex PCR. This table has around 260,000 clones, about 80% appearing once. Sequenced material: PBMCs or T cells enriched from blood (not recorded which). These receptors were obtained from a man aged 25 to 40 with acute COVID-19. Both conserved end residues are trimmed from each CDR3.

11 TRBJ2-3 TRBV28 ASRATSGSVQY
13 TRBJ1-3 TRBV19 ASIDRDRVGNTIY
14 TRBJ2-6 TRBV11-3 ASSFQGALGANVLT
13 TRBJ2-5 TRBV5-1 ASSPGTGGLETQY
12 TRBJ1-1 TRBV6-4 ASSVDRGGTEAF
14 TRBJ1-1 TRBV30 AWSVPRGAAFTEAF
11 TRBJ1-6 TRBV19 ASSLGQNSPLH
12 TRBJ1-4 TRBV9 ASSVAPYSGKLF
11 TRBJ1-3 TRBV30 AWRSGAGNTIY
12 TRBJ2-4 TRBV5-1 ASSLELNPDIQY
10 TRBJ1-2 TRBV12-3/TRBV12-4 ASSLRGSGYT
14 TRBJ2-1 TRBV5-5 ASSLIPGGSYNEQF
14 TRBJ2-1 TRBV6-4 ASSVFGTSGDNEQF
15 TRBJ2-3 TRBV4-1 ASSQEGLDVFTDTQY
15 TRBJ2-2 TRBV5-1 ASSFGLRGGNTGELF
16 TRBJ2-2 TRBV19 ASSIGPSGGAGAGELF
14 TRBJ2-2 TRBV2 ASSGRTGGNTGELF
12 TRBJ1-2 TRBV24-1 ATSDLEANYGYT
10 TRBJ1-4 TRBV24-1 ATSDGGEKLF
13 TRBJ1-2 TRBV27 ASSLLAGPNYGYT
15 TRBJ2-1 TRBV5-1 ASGTGLAGFSYNEQF
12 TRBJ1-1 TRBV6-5 ASSLGQLYTEAF
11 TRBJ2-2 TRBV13 ASRRTGSGELF
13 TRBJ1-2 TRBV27 ASSTGTGLNYGYT
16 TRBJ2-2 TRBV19 ASSIDTGVEAITGELF
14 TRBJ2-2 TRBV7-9 ASSLLGSGSTGELF
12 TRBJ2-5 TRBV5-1 ASSADPNEGTQY
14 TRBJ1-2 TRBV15 ATSTRGRTKGYGYT
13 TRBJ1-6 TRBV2 ASRSTGEYSSPLH